This T cell receptor (beta chain) was identified during a study of lymphopenia after photon versus proton radiotherapy. Overall study findings and caveats: After the lymphocyte nadir, photon-treated repertoires showed oligoclonal expansion, especially of CD8+ Temra cells. Photon-treated patients lost naive T cells and TCR diversity; proton-treated stayed stable. In patients who died, overall survival fell as post-nadir TCR diversity dropped more.

The repertoire was sequenced with immunoSEQ multiplex PCR; TCRdb's copy has only in-frame clones and lacks some. The sample has 40,000 or so clones, 80% to 95% seen once. In the case of this clone: No antigen is known for it.

V gave up 4 bases and J gave up 4 bases, with 5 bases separating them. Germline CDR1 and CDR2: SGHNT and YYREEE (reference sequence). The CDR3 has 12 amino acids. This specimen was peripheral blood, taken from a patient treated with photon-based radiotherapy. The source is a man aged 55 to 70 with cholangiocarcinoma. The rearrangement uses TRBV5-4 and TRBJ2-2; the D is unclear. CDR3 DNA sequence: TGTGCCAGCAGCATGGGCACCGGGGAGCTGTTTTTT. It yields the protein CASSMGTGELFF.